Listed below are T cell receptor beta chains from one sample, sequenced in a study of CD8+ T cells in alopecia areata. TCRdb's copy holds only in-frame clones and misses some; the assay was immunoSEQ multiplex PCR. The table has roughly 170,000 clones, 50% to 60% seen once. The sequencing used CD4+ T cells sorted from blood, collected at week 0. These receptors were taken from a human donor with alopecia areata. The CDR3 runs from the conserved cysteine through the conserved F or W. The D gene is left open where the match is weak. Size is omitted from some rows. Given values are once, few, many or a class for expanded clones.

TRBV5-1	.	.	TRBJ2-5	TGCGCCAGCAGCTTGCCGACTAGTAACCAAGAGACCCAGTACTTC	CASSLPTSNQETQYF
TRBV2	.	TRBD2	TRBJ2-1	TGTGCCAGCAGTTGGGGGGGGAATGAGCAGTTCTTC	CASSWGGNEQFF
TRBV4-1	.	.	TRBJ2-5	TGCGCCAGCAGCCAGGTGGGAAGCGGAGAGACCCAGTACTTC	CASSQVGSGETQYF
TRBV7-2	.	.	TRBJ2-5	TGTGCCAGCAGCTTCTTAGGACAGACCCAAGAGACCCAGTACTTC	CASSFLGQTQETQYF
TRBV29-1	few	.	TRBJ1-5	TGCAGCGTCGGAGGGGGGGGCACGGAGCCCCAGCATTTT	CSVGGGGTEPQHF
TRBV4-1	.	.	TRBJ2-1	TGCGCCAGCAGCCAAGCTGGACCACCACCTATCTTC	CASSQAGPPPIF
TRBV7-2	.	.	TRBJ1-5	TGTGCCAGCAGCTTAGTAGGGCAGGTCGGTTATCAGCCCCAGCATTTT	CASSLVGQVGYQPQHF
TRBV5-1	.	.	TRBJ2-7	TGCGCCAGCAGCTTGAGTCCCGTTGAGGGTGTGGGCGAGCAGTACTTC	CASSLSPVEGVGEQYF
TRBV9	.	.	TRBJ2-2	TGTGCCAGCAGCGTGGAGTTGAGCGGGGAGCTGTTTTTT	CASSVELSGELFF
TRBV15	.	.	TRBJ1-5	TGTGCCACCAGCAGAGAAGAGGGGGGACAGCCCCAGCATTTT	CATSREEGGQPQHF
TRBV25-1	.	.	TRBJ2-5	TGTGCCAGCAGTGAACTTGGGGGGACGCCCCCCCAAGAGACCCAGTACTTC	CASSELGGTPPQETQYF
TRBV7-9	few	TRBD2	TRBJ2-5	TGTGCCAGCACCGCCGGACTAGCGGGGGTCCAAGAGACCCAGTACTTC	CASTAGLAGVQETQYF
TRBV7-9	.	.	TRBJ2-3	TGTGCCAGCAGCTTGTTCCCCGGTACGCAGTATTTT	CASSLFPGTQYF
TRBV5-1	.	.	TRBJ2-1	TGCGCCAGCAGCTTGGTTGCGGGGTTCAATGAGCAGTTCTTC	CASSLVAGFNEQFF
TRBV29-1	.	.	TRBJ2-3	TGCAGCGCTTACCGCGGGGATACGCAGTATTTT	CSAYRGDTQYF
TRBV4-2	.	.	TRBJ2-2	TGTGCCAGCAGCCAGGAAACAGGGCCCGGGGAGCTGTTTTTT	CASSQETGPGELFF
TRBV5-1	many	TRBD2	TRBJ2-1	TGCGCCAGCAGGGGTCAGCGGGGTGAGCAGTTCTTC	CASRGQRGEQFF
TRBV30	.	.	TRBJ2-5	TGTGCCTGGACCACGAGGCAGCCCAAGGAGACCCAGTACTTC	CAWTTRQPKETQYF
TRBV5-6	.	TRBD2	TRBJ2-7	TGTGCCAGCAGGCTTAGCGGGGGAACCTACGAGCAGTACTTC	CASRLSGGTYEQYF
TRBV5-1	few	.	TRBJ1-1	TGCGCCAGCAGTGGGGTCTCGGACACTGAAGCTTTCTTT	CASSGVSDTEAFF
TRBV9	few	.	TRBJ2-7	TGTGCCAGCAGCGTAGGAGGGGGGAAGCTCGCCTACGAGCAGTACTTC	CASSVGGGKLAYEQYF
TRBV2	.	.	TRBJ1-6	TGTGCCAGCAGTGACGATAATTCACCCCTCCACTTT	CASSDDNSPLHF
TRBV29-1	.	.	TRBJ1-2	TGCAGCGCACTTCAACGGGGGTCCGGTGGGGGCTACACCTTC	CSALQRGSGGGYTF
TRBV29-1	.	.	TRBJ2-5	TGCAGCGTTGATTGGGTACAAGAGACCCAGTACTTC	CSVDWVQETQYF
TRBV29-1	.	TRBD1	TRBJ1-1	TGCAGCGTTGAAGTCCAGGGGGGCACTGAAGCTTTCTTT	CSVEVQGGTEAFF
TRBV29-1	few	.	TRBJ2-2	TGCAGCGCGGGGGTAGGGTTCGAATTTTCCGGGGAGCTGTTTTTT	CSAGVGFEFSGELFF
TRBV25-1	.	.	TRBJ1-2	TGTGCCAGCAGTGACCAGGCAGCTACGGGGGGCTATGGCTACACCTTC	CASSDQAATGGYGYTF
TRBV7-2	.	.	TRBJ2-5	TGTGCCAGCAGCTTACCGGGGAACCAGTACTTC	CASSLPGNQYF
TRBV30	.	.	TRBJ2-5	TGTGCCTGGGGGGCGCCCGGGAAAGAGACCCAGTACTTC	CAWGAPGKETQYF
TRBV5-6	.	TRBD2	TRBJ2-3	TGTGCCAGCAGCTTGACTAGCGGGGGGTTTGATACGCAGTATTTT	CASSLTSGGFDTQYF
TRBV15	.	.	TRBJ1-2	TGTGCCACCAGCAGAGATCTCCTGGCCAGGGACTATGGCTACACCTTC	CATSRDLLARDYGYTF
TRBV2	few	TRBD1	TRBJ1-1	TGTGCCAGCAGTGAAGTGTCAGGGGGACGAGGTGAAGCTTTCTTT	CASSEVSGGRGEAFF